This T cell receptor (beta chain) appears in the sequencing data of a study of Ad26.COV2.S vaccination and SARS-CoV-2 variants (dated by TCRdb to 2020 to 2023). In terms of the full investigation: Vaccine-arm donors were drawn from COV1001, a multicentre, randomized, double-blind, placebo-controlled phase I-IIa trial of Ad26.COV2.S in healthy adults. Ad26.COV2.S was administered intramuscularly at a dose of 5x10^10 or 1x10^11 viral particles, either as one shot or as two shots given 56 days apart. TCRbeta repertoire sequencing was used to assess the specificity and breadth of SARS-CoV-2-reactive T cell receptors after Ad26.COV2.S vaccination. A total of approximately 30 samples were included in the TCR-sequenced set, comprising about 20 Ad26.COV2.S vaccine recipients, 5 placebo recipients and 8 SARS-CoV-2 convalescent individuals. Participants in the trial were split at random into five groups of five each, receiving low-dose or high-dose Ad26.COV2.S once or twice, or else placebo on both occasions. Investigators did not know the trial group allocation while performing experiments and assessing outcomes. Here is what the overall study found, with its caveats: It was noted by the authors that total T cell responses may have been underestimated by the TCR breadth and depth analyses. Vaccine and placebo recipients had comparable non-spike TCR breadth, which fits with the vaccine containing only spike. The study lacked the statistical power to compare responses across vaccine doses or regimens. Spike-specific TCR breadth was higher in Ad26.COV2.S recipients than in placebo recipients (P = 0.0014). After vaccination, substantial breadth of spike-specific CD8+ and CD4+ T cell responses was reported.

The germline V gene supplies CDR1 LGHNA and CDR2 YNFKEQ. At the junction V is shortened by 0 bases and J by 3 bases, with 18 bases in between. The CDR3 measures 18 amino acids from cysteine to phenylalanine. Only the CDR3 portion is preserved as DNA: 54 bases, with reading frame beginning at the first base. A note on this clone: The specificity of this receptor is unknown. Base-call qualities are not available, and no considerably larger clone is one nucleotide away.

The immunoSEQ Assay was used to sequence TCRbeta CDR3 regions. After extraction, genomic DNA underwent amplification by bias-controlled multiplex PCR, followed by high-throughput sequencing. The authors processed their data as follows. Collapsing and filtering of sequences were performed to quantify the absolute abundance of each unique TCRbeta CDR3 region. T cell fraction was estimated by normalizing TCRbeta template counts to usable DNA, which was measured by amplifying reference genes present in all nucleated cells. Repertoire TCRs were annotated as SARS-CoV-2-specific when V gene, CDR3 amino acid sequence and J gene were exactly matched to a known reactive TCR set. The reference SARS-CoV-2 TCR set came from MIRA and was filtered for enrichment in COVID-19-positive ImmuneCODE repertoires, removing public or cross-reactive TCRs. Using the MIRA antigens, annotated TCRs were further analysed by specific ORF or by position within an ORF. Depth was the summed frequency of annotated unique rearrangements, while breadth was defined as annotated unique rearrangements over total unique productive rearrangements. Group comparisons of TCR breadth used two-sided Wilcoxon rank-sum tests. TCRdb re-hosts the immuneACCESS table, in-frame sequences only. Its copies lack some clones; in the studies checked, an unresolved V gene accounts for under half of them, and the cause for the rest is not known. V and J calls plus clone size are reproduced from that table; the DNA served to infer D and trimming. This sample comprises about 440,000 clones, less than 95% of them detected only once. The top ten clones comprise 4.3% of the sample.

Taken with the paper, the label for treatment or condition translates to: roughly 18 received Ad26.COV2.S at low or high dose, single or two shots; about 5 received placebo; per-sample allocation not given. For vaccine and placebo recipients, the sequenced repertoires came from samples collected on day 63 after the first injection. Cohort 1b enrolled about two dozen adults aged 18-55 years at a single site in Boston, USA, between 29 July and 7 August 2020. Ad26.COV2.S was a replication-incompetent adenovirus type 26 vector expressing a prefusion-stabilized SARS-CoV-2 spike protein from the original Wuhan strain.

This receptor was identified in a person between 18 and 59 years old who received the Ad26.COV2.S COVID-19 vaccine or a placebo. The V and J genes are TRBV4-2 and TRBJ1-3; the D gene is possibly TRBD1, with 6 bases matching. Sequenced here: peripheral blood, sampled in a trial of Ad26.COV2.S vaccine versus placebo. The CDR3 corresponds to CASSQEGGSQGGGNTIYF. DNA sequence: TGTGCCAGCAGCCAAGAAGGGGGGAGCCAGGGAGGTGGAAACACCATATATTTT.